Described below is a single T cell receptor beta chain sequence and its context. This sample is part of a study of blood T cells in healthy people across ages. A sample-barcoded 5' primer and a J-beta primer mix were used in a second PCR of roughly 7 to 11 cycles. One entry per CDR3 protein, called by TCRdb with MiXCR from the 5' RACE reads. The data hold about 1,000,000 distinct CDR3 sequences, with 40% to 55% observed a single time. Healthy Caucasian individuals from Russia aged roughly 6 to 90 were enrolled as donors. Isolated PBMCs totaled at least 6 million in each sample. The CDR3 has 19 amino acids. V lost 3 bases, J lost 0 bases, and 13 bases stayed unmatched. From germline, CDR1 is DFQATT and CDR2 SNEGSKA (reference sequence).

The V call is TRBV20-1, the J call TRBJ2-3; 12 bases fit TRBD2. The sequencing sample was made of blood. The receptor was derived from a woman in her sixties in good health. The CDR3: CSASTSRTSGRISTDTQYF. Written as DNA, the CDR3 is TGCAGTGCTAGCACCTCAAGAACTAGCGGGAGGATTAGCACAGATACGCAGTATTTT.